This TCR beta chain came from a study of blood T cell repertoires in COVID-19. The data were produced by immunoSEQ multiplex PCR, yet TCRdb's version contains in-frame clones alone and is incomplete. The sample holds fewer than 250,000 clones, around 82% seen once. The CDR3 totals 17 residues. Germline V CDR1 and CDR2: SGHKS, YYEKEE (reference sequence). The V and J ends lost 1 base and 0 bases respectively, with 15 bases between them. Material for sequencing was PBMCs or T cells enriched from blood (not recorded which). The chain carries TRBV5-5 and TRBJ2-3; D remains unclear. The TCR originated in a woman aged 40 to 55 who had been exposed to COVID-19. In DNA, the CDR3 is TGTGCCAGCAGCTTGCCCCCCTACTCCCTTAGCACAGATACGCAGTATTTT. Amino acid sequence: CASSLPPYSLSTDTQYF.